This T cell receptor (beta chain) was identified during a study of T-cell memory formation after mild COVID-19. Germline V gene sequence: CDR1 MGHRA, CDR2 YSYEKL. J was trimmed by 6 bases and V by 3 bases; bases with no gene match: 0. This CDR3 region has 12 residues. MiXCR, run by TCRdb on the 5' RACE reads, gives a single entry per CDR3 protein. Of about 88,000 distinct CDR3 sequences listed, about 23% are singletons. Specimen: PBMCs or a T cell subset sorted from them (not recorded which). The chain recombines TRBV4-1 with TRBJ2-7; 9 bases are shared with TRBD2. The sequence came from a man between 18 and 29 years old who had mild COVID-19 (a few samples of this study predate the infection). Cell type and time point are not known. The CDR3 sequence: CASSQGLAEQYF. CDR3 bases: TGCGCCAGCAGCCAGGGACTAGCCGAGCAGTACTTC.